This passage covers 26 T cell receptor beta chains from one sample sequenced in a study of glioma-infiltrating T cells after dendritic cell vaccination. TCRdb keeps only in-frame clones here, not all; method: immunoSEQ multiplex PCR. The table lists tens of thousands of clones, about 85% of them singletons. The material sequenced was blood, taken before dendritic cell vaccination. These receptors originate from a human donor with glioblastoma.

In nucleotides, the CDR3 is TGTGCTAGTGGTTTAGGGACTAGCGGTAATGAGCAGTTCTTC. Translated: CASGLGTSGNEQFF. The chain has TRBV12-5 and TRBJ2-1, with TRBD2 matching over 11 bases. The CDR3 is 14 amino acids. Germline V lookup: CDR1 LGHNT, CDR2 FRNRAP. The ends lost 3 bases at V and 7 bases at J; junction bases unmatched: 2. The variable domain in full, with the rest retrieved from reference TRBV12-5 and TRBJ2-1, is DARVTQTPRHKVTEMGQEVTMRCQPILGHNTVFWYRQTMMQGLELLAYFRNRAPLDDSGMPKDRFSAEMPDATLATLKIQPSEPRDSAVYFCASGLGTSGNEQFFGPGTRLTVL.

J is TRBJ1-1 and V is TRBV6-4, with TRBD1 identical over 9 bases. The length of the CDR3 is 17 residues. V shed 2 bases, J shed 5 bases, and the junction held 12 bases outside the gene matches. Germline V lookup: CDR1 MRHNA, CDR2 SNTAGT. The CDR3 DNA reads as TGTGCCAGCAGTGACACCCCGGACAGGGGTGCGTGGACTGAAGCTTTCTTT. It encodes CASSDTPDRGAWTEAFF.

Only one count was recorded for this clone. The chain couples TRBV4-2 to TRBJ2-5; 13 bases map to TRBD2. This CDR3 has 18 residues. Trimming cost V 0 bases and J 5 bases; bases outside gene matches: 9. From germline, CDR1 is LGHNA and CDR2 YNFKEQ. The CDR3, as DNA: TGTGCCAGCAGCCAAGAGCCTGGGACTAGCGGGACTCAGGAGACCCAGTACTTC. Residues: CASSQEPGTSGTQETQYF.

The sample holds one count of this clone. The chain has TRBV18 and TRBJ2-7, with D tentatively TRBD1 (5 bases). Germline values: CDR1 KGHSH, CDR2 LQKENI. Between the trimmed V and J ends, which lost 1 base and 3 bases, there was a span of 16 bases. This CDR3 is 16 amino acids long. CDR3 residues: CASSPLAVQEIYEQYF. The CDR3 nucleotides are TGTGCCAGCTCACCACTGGCAGTACAGGAGATCTACGAGCAGTACTTC. The variable domain in full, with the rest retrieved from reference TRBV18 and TRBJ2-7, is NAGVMQNPRHLVRRRGQEARLRCSPMKGHSHVYWYRQLPEEGLKFMVYLQKENIIDESGMPKERFSAEFPKEGPSILRIQQVVRGDSAAYFCASSPLAVQEIYEQYFGPGTRLTVT.

The chain combines TRBV19 with TRBJ1-2, with TRBD1 matching over 7 bases. CDR1 is LNHDA, CDR2 SQIVND, per germline (reference sequence). The CDR3 extends over 15 amino acids. Trimming at V came to 3 bases and at J to 0 bases, leaving 4 bases not matched to a gene. This CDR3 reads CASSIQGTANYGYTF. CDR3 bases: TGTGCCAGTAGTATCCAGGGGACAGCTAACTATGGCTACACCTTC.

This chain links TRBV4-3 with TRBJ2-7; a possible D gene is TRBD1 (5 bases). Germline assignment: CDR1 LGHNA and CDR2 YSLEER. Trimming left V 0 bases short and J 4 bases short, with 10 bases between. This CDR3 contains 14 residues. Written as DNA, the CDR3 is TGCGCCAGCAGCCAAGATCCAGGGCAATACGAGCAGTACTTC. It translates to CASSQDPGQYEQYF.

V is TRBV29-1 and J is TRBJ1-2; D is perhaps TRBD1 (5 bases). Germline V lookup: CDR1 SQVTM, CDR2 ANQGSEA. Trimming pared 5 bases from V and 6 bases from J, leaving 13 bases between. The CDR3 consists of 12 residues. The CDR3 sequence is CSVLSGYDGYTF. CDR3 DNA sequence: TGCAGCGTTCTATCAGGGTATGATGGCTACACCTTC.

The chain carries TRBV5-4 and TRBJ1-6; 9 positions agree with TRBD1. Germline V lookup: CDR1 SGHNT, CDR2 YYREEE (reference sequence). The V gene end was trimmed by 4 bases and the J gene end by 6 bases; junction bases not matched to a gene: 8. The CDR3 is 16 residues long. This CDR3 is CASSPGQGSSNSPLHF. DNA of the CDR3: TGTGCCAGCAGCCCAGGACAGGGGAGTAGTAATTCACCCCTCCACTTT.

The V call is TRBV11-2, the J call TRBJ1-4, with D perhaps matching TRBD1 (5 bases). V lost 5 bases and J 4 bases, leaving 14 bases between the germline ends. The CDR3 is made up of 15 amino acids. Germline V CDR1 and CDR2: SGHAT, FQNNGV. CDR3 in DNA: TGTGCCAGCAGCCCCCGGGGGGGTCTTAATGAAAAACTGTTTTTT. This sequence encodes CASSPRGGLNEKLFF.

V gene TRBV27 combines with J gene TRBJ1-6, with TRBD1 matching 9 bases. The CDR3 runs to 15 residues. From germline, CDR1 is MNHEY and CDR2 SMNVEV (reference sequence). With V trimmed by 10 bases and J by 8 bases, 12 bases remained unmatched. The CDR3 DNA sequence: TGTGCCACGGGGGGACAGGGTCTTCTGGATTCACCCCTCCACTTT. Residues: CATGGQGLLDSPLHF.

The chain carries TRBV5-5 and TRBJ1-2; D unclear. The CDR3 totals 13 residues. The V gene lost 4 bases and the J gene lost 6 bases, with 13 bases spanning the gap. Germline loops: CDR1 SGHKS, CDR2 YYEKEE (reference sequence). The CDR3 coding sequence is TGTGCCAGCAGCCCCGGGGTAACTCATGGCTACACCTTC. It translates to CASSPGVTHGYTF.

This clone turned up a few times. The V gene is TRBV15, the J gene TRBJ1-2; 7 positions agree with TRBD1. Germline CDR1 LNHNV, CDR2 YYDKDF (reference sequence). The CDR3 sequence is 15 residues long. V lost 5 bases, J lost 4 bases, and 10 bases stayed unmatched. The CDR3 DNA reads TGTGCCACCAGCTTCTCCCAGGGGGTTACCTATGGCTACACCTTC. Translated: CATSFSQGVTYGYTF.

This rearrangement joins TRBV4-3 to TRBJ2-5, with D perhaps TRBD2 (5 bases). Matching the DNA end better, TRBJ2-7 makes the J call doubtful. CDR3 length: 15 amino acids. In germline, CDR1 is LGHNA, CDR2 YSLEER. CDR3 region: CASSQDWRAFYEQYF. DNA of the CDR3: TGCGCCAGCAGCCAAGATTGGCGGGCCTTCTACGAGCAGTACTTC.

The rearrangement links TRBV5-6 to TRBJ2-1, with 9 positions matching TRBD1. Germline CDR1 is SGHDT and CDR2 is YYEEEE. This CDR3 has 19 amino acids. V shed 4 bases and J 0 bases; nucleotides not matched to a gene: 14. In nucleotides, the CDR3 is TGTGCCAGCAGCCTACGACCCGGGACAGGGCTCAACTCCTACAATGAGCAGTTCTTC. The encoded protein is CASSLRPGTGLNSYNEQFF. The variable domain in full, completed from reference TRBV5-6 and TRBJ2-1, reads DAGVTQSPTHLIKTRGQQVTLRCSPKSGHDTVSWYQQALGQGPQFIFQYYEEEERQRGNFPDRFSGHQFPNYSSELNVNALLLGDSALYLCASSLRPGTGLNSYNEQFFGPGTRLTVL.

The CDR3 loop reads CASSDPSGGGKNIQYF. The CDR3 nucleotides are TGTGCCAGCAGCGACCCGTCAGGGGGTGGCAAAAACATTCAGTACTTC. The J gene is TRBJ2-4, the V gene TRBV11-2; TRBD1 matches 7 bases. Germline values: CDR1 SGHAT, CDR2 FQNNGV. Germline trimming cut 5 bases from V and 3 bases from J; bases unmatched to any gene: 10. The CDR3 has 16 residues.

The genes are TRBV5-1 and TRBJ1-2, with D perhaps TRBD1 (5 bases). The CDR3 totals 13 residues. V was trimmed by 2 bases and J by 3 bases, leaving 8 bases between them. CDR1 is SGHRS, CDR2 YFSETQ, per germline. Here the CDR3 reads CASSFARDYGYTF. As DNA, the CDR3 is TGCGCCAGCAGCTTCGCCAGGGACTATGGCTACACCTTC.

The gene calls are TRBV25-1 and TRBJ2-7, with TRBD2 identical over 10 bases. This CDR3 comprises 14 residues. Trimming at V came to 5 bases and at J to 6 bases, leaving 7 bases not matched to a gene. The V gene's germline CDR1 is MGHDK and CDR2 SYGVNS. The CDR3 region is CASSLSGRASEQYF. CDR3 coding DNA: TGTGCCAGCAGTTTAAGCGGGAGGGCCAGCGAGCAGTACTTC.

The chain joins TRBV9 to TRBJ2-3, with 10 bases fitting TRBD2. Germline V CDR1 and CDR2: SGDLS, YYNGEE. This CDR3 region has 16 residues. V lost 1 base, J lost 2 bases, and 4 bases stayed unmatched. The DNA of the CDR3 is TGTGCCAGCAGCGTAACTAGCGGGATTTTCACAGATACGCAGTATTTT. Its protein product is CASSVTSGIFTDTQYF. Based on the CDR3 plus reference TRBV9 and TRBJ2-3, the full variable domain is DSGVTQTPKHLITATGQRVTLRCSPRSGDLSVYWYQQSLDQGLQFLIQYYNGEERAKGNILERFSAQQFPDLHSELNLSSLELGDSALYFCASSVTSGIFTDTQYFGPGTRLTVL.

The J gene is TRBJ1-3, the V gene TRBV27, with a possible D match to TRBD1 (5 bases). This CDR3 is 13 amino acids long. Trimming stripped 6 bases from V and 2 bases from J, with 8 bases between. Germline CDR1 MNHEY, CDR2 SMNVEV (reference sequence). The CDR3 is CASRTAAGNTIYF. The CDR3 nucleotides read TGTGCCAGCAGGACAGCCGCTGGAAACACCATATATTTT.

The chain links TRBV12-5 to TRBJ1-2; a weak D match, TRBD1 (5 bases). Trimming took off 0 bases at V and 8 bases at J, with 13 bases between the two ends. The CDR3 is made up of 14 amino acids. CDR1 and CDR2 from the germline V gene are LGHNT and FRNRAP. The CDR3 sequence: CASGLVAGPLGYTF. CDR3 nucleotides: TGTGCTAGTGGTTTGGTCGCAGGGCCTTTGGGCTACACCTTC.

The rearrangement uses TRBV5-1 and TRBJ1-2; D might be TRBD1 (6 bases). This CDR3 spans 11 amino acids. CDR1 and CDR2 from the germline V gene are SGHRS and YFSETQ. Deletions cut 2 bases from V and 7 bases from J, with 6 bases between. CDR3 coding DNA: TGCGCCAGCAGCTTAGGGGGTGGCTACACCTTC. Amino acids: CASSLGGGYTF.

This chain links TRBV5-1 with TRBJ2-1; 7 bases fit TRBD2. With V trimmed by 1 base and J by 1 base, 5 bases remained unmatched. This CDR3 contains 16 residues. Per germline, CDR1 SGHRS and CDR2 YFSETQ. This CDR3 reads CASSLSGGSSYNEQFF. The CDR3 nucleotides read TGCGCCAGCAGCTTGTCGGGCGGGAGTTCCTACAATGAGCAGTTCTTC.

V is TRBV7-9 and J is TRBJ2-1; 8 nucleotides line up with TRBD1. The CDR3 loop spans 15 amino acids. Germline V gives CDR1 SEHNR, CDR2 FQNEAQ (reference sequence). V was clipped by 4 bases and J by 5 bases; unmatched bases: 7. DNA for the CDR3: TGTGCCAGCAGCTCGGGACGGACAGGGAACAATGAGCAGTTCTTC. The encoded protein is CASSSGRTGNNEQFF. Full variable domain (remainder filled in from reference TRBV7-9 and TRBJ2-1): DTGVSQNPRHKITKRGQNVTFRCDPISEHNRLYWYRQTLGQGPEFLTYFQNEAQLEKSRLLSDRFSAERPKGSFSTLEIQRTEQGDSAMYLCASSSGRTGNNEQFFGPGTRLTVL.

The chain uses TRBV30 and TRBJ2-7; 10 bases map to TRBD1. CDR1 is GTSNPN, CDR2 SVGIG, per germline (reference sequence). The CDR3 contains 14 residues. The J segment lost 5 bases and the V segment lost 2 bases, leaving 6 bases of the junction unmatched. The CDR3 DNA reads as TGTGCCTGGAGTACCTGGACAGGGGGAAACGAGCAGTACTTC. It specifies CAWSTWTGGNEQYF. Supplemented by reference TRBV30 and TRBJ2-7, the full variable domain reads SQTIHQWPATLVQPVGSPLSLECTVEGTSNPNLYWYRQAAGRGLQLLFYSVGIGQISSEVPQNLSASRPQDRQFILSSKKLLLSDSGFYLCAWSTWTGGNEQYFGPGTRLTVT.

The V and J genes are TRBV7-2 and TRBJ1-1, with TRBD1 identical over 8 bases. The V segment lost 6 bases and the J segment 4 bases; nucleotides outside the gene matches: 10. The CDR3 is 15 residues long. Germline assignment: CDR1 SGHTA and CDR2 FQGNSA. The CDR3 bases are TGTGCCAGCAGTCCTGCCCAGGGGGCTGGCACTGAAGCTTTCTTT. Translation: CASSPAQGAGTEAFF.

CDR3 nucleotide sequence: TGTGCCAGTAGTATCATGGACAAGGATGGCTACACCTTC. Translated, it gives CASSIMDKDGYTF. The gene calls are TRBV19 and TRBJ1-2; weak D call: TRBD1 (5 bases). Trimming took off 3 bases at V and 6 bases at J, with 11 bases between the two ends. Germline CDR1 reads LNHDA; CDR2 reads SQIVND (reference sequence). This CDR3 comprises 13 residues. Drawing the rest from reference TRBV19 and TRBJ1-2, the complete variable domain is DGGITQSPKYLFRKEGQNVTLSCEQNLNHDAMYWYRQDPGQGLRLIYYSQIVNDFQKGDIAEGYSVSREKKESFPLTVTSAQKNPTAFYLCASSIMDKDGYTFGSGTRLTVV.